This T cell receptor (beta chain) originates from a study of blood T cell repertoires in COVID-19. Germline CDR1 reads LNHDA; CDR2 reads SQIVND (reference sequence). This CDR3 is 16 amino acids long. Trimming left V 8 bases short and J 6 bases short, with 25 bases between. This clone was counted between two and nine times. Clones were read by immunoSEQ multiplex PCR, and TCRdb kept only the in-frame ones, dropping some. Of 200,000 to 250,000 clones listed, 70% to 90% are singletons. The sequenced material came from peripheral blood. The V call is TRBV19, the J call TRBJ1-2; D might be TRBD1 (5 bases). This TCR came from a man between 18 and 35 years old with active or convalescent COVID-19. In nucleotides, the CDR3 is TGTGCCAGTCACCCCGTCGGCCAGGGCAATGTGAATGGCTACACCTTC. Translated, it gives CASHPVGQGNVNGYTF.